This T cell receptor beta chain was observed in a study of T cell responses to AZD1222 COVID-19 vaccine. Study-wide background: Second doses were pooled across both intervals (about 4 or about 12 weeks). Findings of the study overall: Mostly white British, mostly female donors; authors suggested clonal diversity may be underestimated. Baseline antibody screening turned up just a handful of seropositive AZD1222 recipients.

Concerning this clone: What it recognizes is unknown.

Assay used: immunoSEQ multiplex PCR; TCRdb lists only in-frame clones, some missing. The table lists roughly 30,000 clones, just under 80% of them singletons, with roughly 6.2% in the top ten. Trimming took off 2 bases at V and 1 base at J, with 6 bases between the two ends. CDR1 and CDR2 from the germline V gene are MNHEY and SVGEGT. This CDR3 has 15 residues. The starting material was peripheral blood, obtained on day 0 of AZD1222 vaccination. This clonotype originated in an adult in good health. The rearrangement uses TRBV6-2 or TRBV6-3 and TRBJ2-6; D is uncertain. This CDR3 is CASSYVLSGANVLTF. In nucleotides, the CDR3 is TGTGCCAGCAGTTACGTCCTATCTGGGGCCAACGTCCTGACTTTC.